The rows below give T cell receptor beta chains drawn from one sample of a study of long-term antiretroviral therapy in people with HIV. Sequencing was performed with immunoSEQ multiplex PCR; in TCRdb, only in-frame clones are kept and a portion is missing. In the table there are under 20,000 clones, around three quarters of which are singletons. The source was unsorted PBMCs, collected 0.5 years before starting antiretroviral therapy. Receptor source: a man aged 18 to 35 with HIV. Each CDR3 is given with its conserved first and last residue. The D gene is left open where the match is weak. Only some rows state a clone size, as once, few, many or a class for expanded clones.

clone size: few; V gene: TRBV4-2; J gene: TRBJ2-1; D gene: TRBD2; CDR3 protein: CASSQESGGATVEQFF; CDR3 DNA: TGTGCCAGCAGCCAAGAAAGCGGGGGGGCTACTGTTGAGCAGTTCTTC
clone size: -; V gene: TRBV5-1; J gene: TRBJ2-1; D gene: TRBD2; CDR3 protein: CASSLGRGLASGYNEQFF; CDR3 DNA: TGCGCCAGCAGCTTGGGAAGGGGACTAGCTTCTGGGTACAATGAGCAGTTCTTC
clone size: -; V gene: TRBV4-1; J gene: TRBJ1-2; D gene: TRBD1; CDR3 protein: CASSQEPGQGGGYTF; CDR3 DNA: TGCGCCAGCAGCCAAGAGCCCGGACAGGGGGGAGGCTACACCTTC
clone size: -; V gene: TRBV4-1; J gene: TRBJ2-7; D gene: -; CDR3 protein: CASSQGPFYEQYF; CDR3 DNA: TGCGCCAGCAGCCAAGGTCCTTTCTACGAGCAGTACTTC
clone size: -; V gene: TRBV5-4; J gene: TRBJ1-1; D gene: -; CDR3 protein: CAVGHSNTEAFF; CDR3 DNA: TGTGCCGTAGGACATTCGAACACTGAAGCTTTCTTT
clone size: -; V gene: TRBV29-1; J gene: TRBJ2-1; D gene: TRBD2; CDR3 protein: CSVGGLAGLGSYNEQFF; CDR3 DNA: TGCAGCGTGGGGGGACTAGCGGGGTTGGGCTCCTACAATGAGCAGTTCTTC
clone size: -; V gene: TRBV18; J gene: TRBJ2-7; D gene: TRBD1; CDR3 protein: CASSPFGTGGSYEQYF; CDR3 DNA: TGTGCCAGCTCACCTTTCGGGACAGGGGGAAGCTACGAGCAGTACTTC
clone size: few; V gene: TRBV6-4; J gene: TRBJ2-3; D gene: TRBD2; CDR3 protein: CASSPGLGDTQYF; CDR3 DNA: TGTGCCAGCAGTCCGGGACTAGGGGATACGCAGTATTTT
clone size: few; V gene: TRBV7-6; J gene: TRBJ1-1; D gene: -; CDR3 protein: CASSLGGSTEAFF; CDR3 DNA: TGTGCCAGCAGCTTAGGAGGTAGCACTGAAGCTTTCTTT
clone size: -; V gene: TRBV7-9; J gene: TRBJ2-7; D gene: -; CDR3 protein: CASSLTGPSYEQYF; CDR3 DNA: TGTGCCAGCAGCTTAACAGGGCCATCCTACGAGCAGTACTTC
clone size: once; V gene: TRBV5-1; J gene: TRBJ2-1; D gene: TRBD1; CDR3 protein: CASTQRMDRGGDEQFF; CDR3 DNA: TGCGCCAGCACCCAGAGGATGGACAGGGGAGGAGATGAGCAGTTCTTC